Each of the 8 T cell receptor beta chains below was sequenced from the same sample in a study of identical twins. TCRdb processed the 5' RACE reads anew with MiXCR; each CDR3 protein has one entry. The repertoire holds about 690,000 distinct CDR3 sequences, with less than 25% as singletons. Separately, the same data were catalogued under a study of T cells expressing NK-cell markers.

Sample: PBMCs. These receptors were obtained from a woman under 30 in good health.

This chain joins TRBV29-1 and TRBJ1-4; unclear D gene. V was clipped by 2 bases and J by 3 bases, with 7 bases between them. The CDR3 is 13 amino acids. The germline gives CDR1 SQVTM, CDR2 ANQGSEA. The CDR3 reads CSVETGANEKLFF. DNA of the CDR3: TGCAGCGTTGAAACTGGGGCTAATGAAAAACTGTTTTTT.

This clonotype came up a few times. CDR3 residues: CATSIGTSGTTDTQYF. The CDR3 coding sequence is TGTGCCACCAGCATCGGGACTAGCGGGACCACAGATACGCAGTATTTT. The rearrangement joins TRBV15 to TRBJ2-3, with 13 bases that match TRBD2. Germline V gives CDR1 LNHNV, CDR2 YYDKDF (reference sequence). Losses at the gene ends were 4 bases for V and 2 bases for J; bases not matched to a gene: 3. There are 16 residues in the CDR3.

The CDR3 here is CASSLNEGQYF. In nucleotides, the CDR3 is TGTGCCAGCAGCTTAAATGAGGGGCAGTACTTC. J is TRBJ2-7 and V is TRBV7-2; D might be TRBD2 (5 bases). The CDR3 spans 11 residues. Germline CDR1 is SGHTA and CDR2 is FQGNSA. Trimming removed 2 bases from V and 9 bases from J, with 8 bases in between.

V is TRBV9 and J is TRBJ2-5; TRBD2 matches 9 bases. The CDR3 has 14 residues. Germline CDR1 reads SGDLS; CDR2 reads YYNGEE. The V gene end was trimmed by 3 bases and the J gene end by 5 bases; junction bases not matched to a gene: 5. The CDR3 loop is CASSGGLAPETQYF. DNA of the CDR3: TGTGCCAGCAGCGGGGGACTAGCTCCCGAGACCCAGTACTTC.

This sequence joins TRBV6-2 or TRBV6-3 and TRBJ2-7, with D perhaps given as TRBD1 or TRBD2 (5 bases each). Germline V gene sequence: CDR1 MNHEY, CDR2 SVGEGT. CDR3 size: 15 residues. Trimming cost V 6 bases and J 5 bases, with 20 bases left between them. The CDR3 bases are TGTGCCAGCAGCACCCCATGGGGACGGTTGGACGAGCAGTACTTC. Translation: CASSTPWGRLDEQYF.

J is TRBJ2-1 and V is TRBV4-3; D uncertain. V was clipped by 3 bases and J by 9 bases, with 12 bases between them. Germline CDR1 reads LGHNA; CDR2 reads YSLEER. This CDR3 is 13 amino acids long. The CDR3 loop is CASSQGTLSEQFF. The CDR3 DNA sequence: TGCGCCAGCAGCCAGGGAACTCTGTCTGAGCAGTTCTTC.

The V gene is TRBV11-1, the J gene TRBJ2-7; no firm D call. Germline values: CDR1 SGHAT, CDR2 FQDESV (reference sequence). The CDR3 is 19 amino acids. Trimming shortened V by 3 bases and J by 0 bases, and 24 bases separated the two germline ends. The CDR3 nucleotides read TGTGCCAGCAGCTTCGAGTCCGGACCCATTAGAAGGAGCTCCTACGAGCAGTACTTC. Residues: CASSFESGPIRRSSYEQYF.

A few counts support this clonotype. This chain joins TRBV6-6 and TRBJ2-1; D uncertain. Trimming shortened V by 4 bases and J by 9 bases, and 7 bases separated the two germline ends. Germline loops: CDR1 MNHNY, CDR2 SVGAGI (reference sequence). The CDR3 length is 11 residues. The CDR3: CASSLEVEQFF. For the CDR3, the DNA is TGTGCCAGCAGTTTAGAGGTTGAGCAGTTCTTC.